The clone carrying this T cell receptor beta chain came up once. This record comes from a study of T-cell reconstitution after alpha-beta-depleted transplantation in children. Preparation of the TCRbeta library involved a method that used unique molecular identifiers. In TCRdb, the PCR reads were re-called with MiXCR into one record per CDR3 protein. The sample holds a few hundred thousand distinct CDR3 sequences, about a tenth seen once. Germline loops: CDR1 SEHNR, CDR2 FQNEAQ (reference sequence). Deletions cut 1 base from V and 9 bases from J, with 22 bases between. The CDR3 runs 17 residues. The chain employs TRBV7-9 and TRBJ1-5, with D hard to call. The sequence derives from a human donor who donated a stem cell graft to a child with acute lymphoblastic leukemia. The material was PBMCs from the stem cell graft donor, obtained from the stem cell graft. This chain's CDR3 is CASSLGVSPRSAAPQHF. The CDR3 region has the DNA TGTGCCAGCAGCTTAGGGGTCTCGCCGAGGAGCGCTGCGCCCCAGCATTTT.